This entry concerns a single T cell receptor (beta chain). Only a few counts were recorded for this clonotype. Its antigen remains unidentified. No clone much larger than this one lies a single base away; base qualities are absent. These data are taken from a study of T-cell memory formation after mild COVID-19 (dated by TCRdb to the early 2020s). About the study as a whole: TCR sequence clusters from the two donors were largely donor specific. The cohort comprised two young, previously healthy adult volunteers, one female and one male. Longitudinal TCRalpha and TCRbeta repertoire sequencing tracked T-cell clones expanding and contracting after mild COVID-19 in a couple of donors.

What the research found in general, with its limitations: The study included only a couple of mild cases, and larger cohorts that include severe cases with pre-infection samples were judged to be necessary. Balanced CD4/CD8 phenotypes were observed for clones contracting from day 15 to 85, whereas a bias towards CD4+ was observed for a second wave of clones expanding from day 15 to 37. Some responding clones were found in pre-infection memory, which suggests that pre-existing cross-reactive memory T cells took part in the SARS-CoV-2 response. The second-wave clones that peaked on day 37 were not confirmed to be SARS-CoV-2 specific. Contracting CD4+ clones turned up mainly in the CM and EM memory subsets, whereas EMRA was where CD8+ clones were enriched.

PBMCs were isolated by Ficoll-Paque density gradient centrifugation. Ends trimmed: V by 4 bases, J by 4 bases; bases unmatched to a gene: 6. The CDR3 contains 15 residues, cysteine and phenylalanine counted. Only CDR3 DNA is held: 45 bases, read in frame from base 1. CDR1 and CDR2 are drawn from the germline V gene (reference sequence): LNHDA, SQIVND. Sequencing instrument: Illumina NovaSeq 6000. TCRalpha and TCRbeta cDNA libraries were built by 5'RACE with constant-segment primers, adding sample barcodes and unique molecular identifiers. RNA was extracted from every sample with Trizol reagent. Library amplification was performed in two PCR steps, and a second sample barcode and Illumina TruSeq adapters were introduced in the second step. Sequencing of libraries was performed on an Illumina NovaSeq with 2 x 150 bp paired-end reads. The study's own analysis went as follows. The reads were demultiplexed and collapsed into UMI-guided consensus sequences using migec v1.2.7. Using mixcr v2.1.11, UMI consensuses were aligned to TRA and TRB V and J templates and then assembled into clonotypes. A clonotype was counted as expanded or contracted only when both edgeR and NoisET called the clonotype significant, with the noise models trained on biological replicates. For edgeR calls, the cutoffs were a false discovery rate-adjusted p below 0.01 and a log2 fold-change threshold of 1. As an exploratory analysis of dynamics, max-normalized trajectories of the 1000 most abundant clonotypes were examined by PCA with hierarchical clustering. Separately sequenced CD4+ and CD8+ repertoires were used to assign a CD4 or CD8 phenotype to each responding clone. The raw public reads went through TCRdb reprocessing: fastp at Q25, MiXCR clone calling, in-frame beta chains kept. Identical CDR3 proteins give one entry, which carries the most common genes and DNA. For this entry, the V and J calls and clone size follow TCRdb and not the study's own pipeline. Counted in this sample were roughly 150,000 distinct CDR3 sequences; roughly 15% of them appeared once. The top ten clonotypes cover roughly an eighth of the sample.

The sequence joins TRBV19 to TRBJ2-7; 11 central nucleotides agree with TRBD2. The sequence came from an adult woman who had mild COVID-19 (a few samples of this study predate the infection). The sample titles of this study are shuffled in the database, so cell type and time point are left out; the donor was told from shared clones. Sequenced input: PBMCs or a T cell subset sorted from them (not recorded which). The DNA sequence follows: TGTGCCAGTAGTACCGGGACTAGCGGATTTTACGAGCAGTACTTC. The resulting protein is CASSTGTSGFYEQYF.